Described below is a single T cell receptor (beta chain) sequence and its context. The repertoire was sequenced with immunoSEQ multiplex PCR; TCRdb's copy has only in-frame clones and lacks some. This table holds approximately 2.1 million clones, about 92% found once. The sample comes from a study of shared clonotypes between healthy human individuals. The germline V gene encodes CDR1 KGHSH and CDR2 LQKENI. Trimming pared 2 bases from V and 2 bases from J, leaving 12 bases between. This CDR3 comprises 15 residues. The receptor was derived from a man between 18 and 29 years old in good health. Some clones in this sample may be carry-over from other donors' samples. What was sequenced was naive CD4+ T cells from PBMCs. Stated subset: CD45RA+ positively selected. The J gene is TRBJ2-5, the V gene TRBV18; no reliable D call. CDR3 sequence (DNA): TGTGCCAGCTCACCAACCAGCGTAGTTCAAGAGACCCAGTACTTC. This translates into CASSPTSVVQETQYF.